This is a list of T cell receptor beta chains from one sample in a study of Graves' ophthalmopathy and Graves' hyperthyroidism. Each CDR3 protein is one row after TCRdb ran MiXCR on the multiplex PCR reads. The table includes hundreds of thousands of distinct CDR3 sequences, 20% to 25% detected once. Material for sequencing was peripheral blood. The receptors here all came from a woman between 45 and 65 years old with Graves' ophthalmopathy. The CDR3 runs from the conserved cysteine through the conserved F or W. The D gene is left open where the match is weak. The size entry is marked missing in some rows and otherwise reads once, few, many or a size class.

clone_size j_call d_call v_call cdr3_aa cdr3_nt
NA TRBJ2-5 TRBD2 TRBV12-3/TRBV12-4 CASGTSGETQYF TGTGCCAGCGGGACTAGCGGTGAGACCCAGTACTTC
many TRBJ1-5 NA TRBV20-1 CSASLGDQPQHF TGCAGTGCTAGTTTGGGGGATCAGCCCCAGCATTTT
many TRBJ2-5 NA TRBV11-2 CASSLQGAAGARIETQYF TGTGCCAGCAGCTTACAGGGGGCGGCGGGAGCTAGGATAGAGACCCAGTACTTC
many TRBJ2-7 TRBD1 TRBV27 CASRETGVARYEQYF TGTGCCAGCAGGGAAACAGGGGTCGCAAGGTACGAGCAGTACTTC
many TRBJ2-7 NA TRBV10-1 CASSEGGTAQYF TGCGCCAGCAGTGAGGGGGGCACCGCGCAGTACTTC
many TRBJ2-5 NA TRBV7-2 CASSLAQQETQYF TGTGCCAGCAGCTTGGCTCAACAAGAGACCCAGTACTTC
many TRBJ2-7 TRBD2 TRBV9 CASSVGLAGYKNEQYF TGTGCCAGCAGCGTAGGGCTAGCGGGCTACAAGAACGAGCAGTACTTC
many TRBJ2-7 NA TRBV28 CASKTRPLEQYF TGTGCCAGCAAAACTAGACCCCTCGAGCAGTACTTC
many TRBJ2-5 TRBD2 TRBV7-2 CASSRNLAGVGTQYF TGTGCCAGCAGCCGTAATCTAGCGGGAGTAGGGACCCAGTACTTC
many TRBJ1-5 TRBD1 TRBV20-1 CSAYPQGSYQPQHF TGCAGTGCTTACCCACAGGGGTCGTACCAGCCCCAGCATTTT
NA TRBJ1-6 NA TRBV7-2 CASSLETVVGNSPLHF TGTGCCAGCAGCTTGGAGACTGTGGTGGGAAATTCACCCCTCCACTTT
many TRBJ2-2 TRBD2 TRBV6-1 CASTLAGGPSAGELFF TGTGCCAGCACTCTAGCGGGAGGGCCGTCTGCCGGGGAGCTGTTTTTT
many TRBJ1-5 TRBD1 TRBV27 CASSPGQGGQPQHF TGTGCCAGCAGCCCAGGACAGGGTGGGCAGCCCCAGCATTTT
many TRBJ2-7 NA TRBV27 CASSTRQTYEQYF TGTGCCAGCAGTACGCGGCAGACCTACGAGCAGTACTTC
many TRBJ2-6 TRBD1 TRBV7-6 CASSPSSGQGVSGANVLTF TGTGCCAGCAGCCCCTCGTCAGGACAGGGGGTTTCTGGGGCCAACGTCCTGACTTTC
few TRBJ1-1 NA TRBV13 CASSLDPPATEAFF TGTGCCAGCAGCTTAGATCCCCCCGCCACTGAAGCTTTCTTT
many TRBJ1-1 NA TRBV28 CASRMGYTEAFF TGTGCCAGCAGAATGGGGTACACTGAAGCTTTCTTT
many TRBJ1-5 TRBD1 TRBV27 CASSLSGQLNQPQHF TGTGCCAGCAGTTTATCGGGACAGCTCAATCAGCCCCAGCATTTT
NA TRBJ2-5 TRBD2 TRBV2 CASRTSGKVETQYF TGTGCCAGCAGAACTAGCGGGAAGGTTGAGACCCAGTACTTC
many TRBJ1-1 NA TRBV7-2 CASSLVRQVNTEAFF TGTGCCAGCAGCTTAGTCAGACAGGTTAACACTGAAGCTTTCTTT
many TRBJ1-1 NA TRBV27 CASSFLNQGGGDTEAFF TGTGCCAGCAGTTTTCTCAACCAAGGAGGAGGTGACACTGAAGCTTTCTTT
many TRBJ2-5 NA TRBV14 CASSQGGVETQYF TGTGCCAGCAGCCAAGGAGGGGTAGAGACCCAGTACTTC
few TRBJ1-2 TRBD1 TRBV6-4 CASSDQGTDPPGYGYTF TGTGCCAGCAGTGACCAAGGGACAGACCCGCCAGGCTATGGCTACACCTTC
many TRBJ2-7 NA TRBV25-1 CASSEFKEAGYEQYF TGTGCCAGCAGTGAATTTAAAGAGGCGGGCTACGAGCAGTACTTC
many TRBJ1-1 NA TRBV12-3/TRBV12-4 CASSLGGKGTEAFF TGTGCCAGCAGTTTAGGGGGGAAGGGCACTGAAGCTTTCTTT
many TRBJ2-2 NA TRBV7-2 CASSRRRDSTGELFF TGTGCCAGCAGCCGTAGACGTGACAGCACCGGGGAGCTGTTTTTT
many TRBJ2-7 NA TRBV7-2 CASSSAGLLASSYEQYF TGTGCCAGCAGCTCAGCAGGTCTCCTAGCTTCATCCTACGAGCAGTACTTC
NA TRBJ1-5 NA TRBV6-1 CASSTADGNQPQHF TGTGCCAGCAGTACCGCGGACGGGAATCAGCCCCAGCATTTT
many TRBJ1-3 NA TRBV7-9 CASSPYGSGNTIYF TGTGCCAGCAGCCCTTACGGGTCTGGAAACACCATATATTTT
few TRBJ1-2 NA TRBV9 CASSAYPGVKGYTF TGTGCCAGCAGCGCGTACCCGGGAGTTAAGGGCTACACCTTC
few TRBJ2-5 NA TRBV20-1 CSAPAGHLQETQYF TGCAGTGCGCCAGCTGGACACCTACAAGAGACCCAGTACTTC
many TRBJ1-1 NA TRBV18 CASSPAQANTEAFF TGTGCCAGCTCACCGGCACAGGCGAACACTGAAGCTTTCTTT
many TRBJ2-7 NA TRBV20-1 CSAGGTGSASYEQYF TGCAGTGCTGGGGGCACAGGGTCGGCCTCCTACGAGCAGTACTTC
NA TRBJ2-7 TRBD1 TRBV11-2 CASSFGRGYEQYF TGTGCCAGCAGCTTTGGCAGGGGGTACGAGCAGTACTTC
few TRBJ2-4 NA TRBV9 CASSEGAGLAKNIQYF TGTGCCAGCAGCGAGGGGGCGGGATTAGCCAAAAACATTCAGTACTTC
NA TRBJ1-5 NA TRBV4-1 CASSVKQDSNQPQHF TGCGCCAGCAGCGTGAAACAGGATAGCAATCAGCCCCAGCATTTT
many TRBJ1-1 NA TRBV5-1 CASSFQQGNTEAFF TGCGCCAGCAGCTTTCAACAGGGGAACACTGAAGCTTTCTTT
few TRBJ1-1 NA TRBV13 CASSSRQSGNTEAFF TGTGCCAGCAGCTCCCGACAGTCAGGGAACACTGAAGCTTTCTTT
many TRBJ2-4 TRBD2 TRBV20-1 CSASKAGGPAGNIQYF TGCAGTGCTTCCAAAGCGGGAGGGCCGGCTGGAAACATTCAGTACTTC
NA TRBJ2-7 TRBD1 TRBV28 CASSEPGQGVLYEQYF TGTGCCAGCAGTGAGCCGGGACAGGGGGTATTATACGAGCAGTACTTC
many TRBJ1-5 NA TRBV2 CASTPGTYSNQPQHF TGTGCCAGCACCCCGGGGACGTATAGCAATCAGCCCCAGCATTTT
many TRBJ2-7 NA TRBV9 CASSVGYSRLTYEQYF TGTGCCAGCAGCGTAGGGTACAGCCGCTTGACCTACGAGCAGTACTTC
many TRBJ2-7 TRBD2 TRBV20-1 CSARDPAGVGYEQYF TGCAGTGCTAGAGATCCAGCGGGAGTGGGCTACGAGCAGTACTTC
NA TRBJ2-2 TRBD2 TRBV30 CAWSLPVGGMVAAGELFF TGTGCCTGGAGTCTACCTGTGGGAGGGATGGTTGCCGCCGGGGAGCTGTTTTTT
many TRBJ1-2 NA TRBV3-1 CASKTANYGYTF TGTGCCAGCAAGACAGCTAACTATGGCTACACCTTC
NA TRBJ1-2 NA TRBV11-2 CASSSNRRGVGYGYTF TGTGCCAGCAGCAGTAACAGGCGTGGGGTCGGATATGGCTACACCTTC
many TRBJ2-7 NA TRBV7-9 CASSLGTDEQYF TGTGCCAGCAGCTTAGGGACAGACGAGCAGTACTTC
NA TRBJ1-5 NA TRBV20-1 CSATGDSQHNQPQHF TGCAGTGCTACCGGGGACTCTCAACACAATCAGCCCCAGCATTTT
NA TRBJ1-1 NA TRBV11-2 CASSLDAGTTREAFF TGTGCCAGCAGCTTAGACGCGGGGACAACTCGTGAAGCTTTCTTT
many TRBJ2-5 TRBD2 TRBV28 CASSLGGSGGETQYF TGTGCCAGCAGCTTGGGGGGCTCGGGGGGGGAGACCCAGTACTTC
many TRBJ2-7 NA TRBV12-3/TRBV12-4 CASRNSGRSYEQYF TGTGCCAGCAGAAATAGCGGACGATCCTACGAGCAGTACTTC
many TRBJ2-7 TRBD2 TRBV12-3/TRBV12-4 CTTRASGTPEQYF TGTACCACGCGGGCTAGCGGGACCCCCGAGCAGTACTTC
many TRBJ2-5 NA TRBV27 CASSLSITGETQYF TGTGCCAGCAGTTTATCGATAACAGGAGAGACCCAGTACTTC
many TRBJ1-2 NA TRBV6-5 CASGVSLRAGVYGYTF TGTGCCAGCGGGGTGTCATTACGGGCAGGAGTCTATGGCTACACCTTC
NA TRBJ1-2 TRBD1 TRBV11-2 CASSPGQAGGLYYGYTF TGTGCCAGCAGCCCCGGACAGGCCGGAGGGCTTTACTATGGCTACACCTTC
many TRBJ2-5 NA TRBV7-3 CASSHRDQETQYF TGTGCCAGCAGCCACCGGGATCAAGAGACCCAGTACTTC
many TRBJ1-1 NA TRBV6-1 CASSENGGRTEAFF TGTGCCAGCAGTGAGAATGGGGGGCGGACTGAAGCTTTCTTT
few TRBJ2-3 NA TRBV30 CAWRLAGSTDTQYF TGTGCCTGGAGACTGGCGGGGAGCACAGATACGCAGTATTTT
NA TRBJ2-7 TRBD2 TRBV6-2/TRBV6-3 CASNYLAGGRGESYEQYF TGTGCCAGCAACTATCTAGCGGGAGGGAGGGGCGAGTCCTACGAGCAGTACTTC